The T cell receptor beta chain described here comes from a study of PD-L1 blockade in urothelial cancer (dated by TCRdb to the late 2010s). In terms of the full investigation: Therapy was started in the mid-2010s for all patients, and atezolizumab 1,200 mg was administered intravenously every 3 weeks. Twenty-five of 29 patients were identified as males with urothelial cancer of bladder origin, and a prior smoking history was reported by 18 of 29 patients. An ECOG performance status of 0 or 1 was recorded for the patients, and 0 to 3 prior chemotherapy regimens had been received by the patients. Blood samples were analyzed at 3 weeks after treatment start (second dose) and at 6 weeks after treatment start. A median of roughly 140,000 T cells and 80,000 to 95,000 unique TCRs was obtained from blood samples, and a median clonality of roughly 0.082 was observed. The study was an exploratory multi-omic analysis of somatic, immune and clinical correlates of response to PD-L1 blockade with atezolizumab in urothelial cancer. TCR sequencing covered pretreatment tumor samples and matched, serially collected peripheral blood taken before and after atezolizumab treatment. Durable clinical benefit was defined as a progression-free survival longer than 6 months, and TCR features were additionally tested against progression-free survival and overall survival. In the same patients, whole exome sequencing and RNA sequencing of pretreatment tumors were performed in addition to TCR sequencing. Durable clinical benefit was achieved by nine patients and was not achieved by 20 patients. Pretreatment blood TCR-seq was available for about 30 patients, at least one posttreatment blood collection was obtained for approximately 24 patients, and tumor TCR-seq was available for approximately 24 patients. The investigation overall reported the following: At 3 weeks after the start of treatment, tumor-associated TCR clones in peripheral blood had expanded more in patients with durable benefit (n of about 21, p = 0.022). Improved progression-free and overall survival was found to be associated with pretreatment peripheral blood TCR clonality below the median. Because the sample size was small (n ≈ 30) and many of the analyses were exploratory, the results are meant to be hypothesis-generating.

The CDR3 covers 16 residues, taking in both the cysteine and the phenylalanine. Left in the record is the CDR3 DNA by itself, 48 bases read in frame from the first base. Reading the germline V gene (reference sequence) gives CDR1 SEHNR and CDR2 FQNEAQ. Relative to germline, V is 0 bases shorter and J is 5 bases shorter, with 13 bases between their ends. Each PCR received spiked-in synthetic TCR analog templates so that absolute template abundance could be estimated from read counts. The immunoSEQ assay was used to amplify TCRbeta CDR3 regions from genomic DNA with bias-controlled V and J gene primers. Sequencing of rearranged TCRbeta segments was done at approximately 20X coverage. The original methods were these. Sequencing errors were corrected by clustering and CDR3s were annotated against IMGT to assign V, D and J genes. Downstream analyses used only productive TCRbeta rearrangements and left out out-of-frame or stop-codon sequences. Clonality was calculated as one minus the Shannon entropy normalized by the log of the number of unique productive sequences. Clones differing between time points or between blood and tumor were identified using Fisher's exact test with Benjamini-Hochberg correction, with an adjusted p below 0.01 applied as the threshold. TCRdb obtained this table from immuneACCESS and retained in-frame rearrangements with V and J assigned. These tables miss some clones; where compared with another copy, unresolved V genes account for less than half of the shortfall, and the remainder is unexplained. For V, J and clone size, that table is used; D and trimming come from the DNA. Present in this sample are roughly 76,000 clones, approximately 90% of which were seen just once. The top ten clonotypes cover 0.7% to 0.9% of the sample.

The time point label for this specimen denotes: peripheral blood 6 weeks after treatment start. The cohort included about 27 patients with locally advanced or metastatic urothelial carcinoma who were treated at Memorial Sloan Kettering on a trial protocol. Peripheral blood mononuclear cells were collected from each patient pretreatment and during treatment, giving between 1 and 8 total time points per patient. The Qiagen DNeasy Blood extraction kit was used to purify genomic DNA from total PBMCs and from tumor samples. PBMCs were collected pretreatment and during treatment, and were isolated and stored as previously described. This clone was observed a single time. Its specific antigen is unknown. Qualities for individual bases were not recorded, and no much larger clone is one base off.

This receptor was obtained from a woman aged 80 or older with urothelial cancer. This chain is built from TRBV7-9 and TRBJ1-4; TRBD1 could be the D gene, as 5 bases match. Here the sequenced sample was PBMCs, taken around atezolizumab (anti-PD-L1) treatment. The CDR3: CASSLAQGLINEKLFF. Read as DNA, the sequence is TGTGCCAGCAGCTTAGCGCAGGGACTCATAAATGAAAAACTGTTTTTT.